A selection of T cell receptor beta chains follows, all from one sample in a study of a mutant IDH1 vaccine in newly diagnosed glioma. This table comes from immunoSEQ multiplex PCR, and its TCRdb copy is limited to in-frame clones, with some not included. The sample holds 20,000 to 25,000 clones; 82% are singletons and the top ten take 13%. Antigens of these TCRs are unknown. Source: PBMCs, taken from a glioma patient whose treatment included an IDH1 peptide vaccine. The source of these receptors is a man aged 25 to 40 with glioma. Both conserved end residues are part of each CDR3.

CDR3,J,V
CASSPDRGGADTQYF,TRBJ2-3,TRBV6-4
CASSLSRRQSQNTGELFF,TRBJ2-2,TRBV5-5
CASSYNRGADTQYF,TRBJ2-3,TRBV6-5
CASSQDGDGSYEQYF,TRBJ2-7,TRBV4-2
CASSTGGAGYGYTF,TRBJ1-2,TRBV6-1
CSVTGTGGYTGELFF,TRBJ2-2,TRBV29-1
CASSSGRHNTEAFF,TRBJ1-1,TRBV19
CASSPPPTSTGELFF,TRBJ2-2,TRBV18
CASSFSIRRSTDTQYF,TRBJ2-3,TRBV5-6
CASSEGTAPYEQYF,TRBJ2-7,TRBV6-1
CASSLSLAGVPNEQFF,TRBJ2-1,TRBV5-1
CASSLGGGSGNTIYF,TRBJ1-3,TRBV7-9
CASSLRGINEKLFF,TRBJ1-4,TRBV27
CAWRPGINTEAFF,TRBJ1-1,TRBV30
CASSHGTVQLDYGYTF,TRBJ1-2,TRBV4-1
CASSQDPGFGNTIYF,TRBJ1-3,TRBV4-2
CASSLVVGVAEAFF,TRBJ1-1,TRBV5-1
CASSPLPYLAGGRSSYNEQFF,TRBJ2-1,TRBV4-1
CASSTGVGNQPQHF,TRBJ1-5,TRBV6-1
CASSLTRGGNEQFF,TRBJ2-1,TRBV5-1
CASSQGGGSNEQYF,TRBJ2-7,TRBV28
CASRGTGTDYGYTF,TRBJ1-2,TRBV5-1
CASSLRGFQSYNEQFF,TRBJ2-1,TRBV5-1
CASSALTVSGNTIYF,TRBJ1-3,TRBV6-1
CASSAGPVANYGYTF,TRBJ1-2,TRBV7-6
CASSQDPPGAGGTDTQYF,TRBJ2-3,TRBV4-1
CASSLSQKGDTQYF,TRBJ2-3,TRBV5-1
CAWTEGTEAFF,TRBJ1-1,TRBV30
CASSGGLLNTEAFF,TRBJ1-1,TRBV5-1
CATQGPNQPQHF,TRBJ1-5,TRBV2
CASSWTWGSGNTIYF,TRBJ1-3,TRBV11-2
CASSGGVAGQETQYF,TRBJ2-5,TRBV5-6
CSVEPGAFGGGNTEAFF,TRBJ1-1,TRBV29-1
CASSLGAGTEAFF,TRBJ1-1,TRBV7-8
CAWSKGRYEQYF,TRBJ2-7,TRBV30
CASSQDPRVSSYNEQFF,TRBJ2-1,TRBV4-2
CASTPTSAQETQYF,TRBJ2-5,TRBV7-9
CASSWRRPQDTQYF,TRBJ2-3,TRBV2
CASSLGGGLAINEQYF,TRBJ2-7,TRBV5-4
CASSSGQGAFLFEQYF,TRBJ2-7,TRBV7-9
CASSFGTEVEKLFF,TRBJ1-4,TRBV5-6
CASSPGGAGGDEQYF,TRBJ2-7,TRBV5-1
CAWSVRDGSHEQYF,TRBJ2-7,TRBV30